The entry below gives a single T cell receptor beta chain sequence along with its context. The data belong to a study of blood T cell repertoires in COVID-19. Looking at the study overall: COVID-19 samples from acute and convalescent phases originated in the United States, Italy and Spain. Sources were T cells, B-cell-depleted T cells, or PBMCs; the material itself was cDNA or gDNA.

Authors' processing steps: Cell counts per sample came from amplifying reference gene primers. The assay was immunoSEQ multiplex PCR, and TCRdb's table has in-frame clones only and misses some. The V and J calls and clone size come from that table; D and trimming were worked out from the DNA. The data contain 150,000 to 200,000 clones, roughly nine tenths of them singletons. The length of the CDR3 is 16 residues. With V trimmed by 4 bases and J by 2 bases, 10 bases remained unmatched. CDR1 and CDR2 (germline): SGHNT, YYREEE (reference sequence). The source of this sequence is a man aged 18 to 35 with acute or convalescent COVID-19. The chain combines TRBV5-4 with TRBJ2-7, with 9 positions matching TRBD1. Sequenced material: peripheral blood. The CDR3 DNA is TGTGCCAGCAGCAAAGCGTCCGGGACAGGGCCCTACGAGCAGTACTTC. Translation gives CASSKASGTGPYEQYF.